The text below deals with one T cell receptor beta chain. Its cognate antigen is unknown. These data originate in a study of T-cell memory formation after mild COVID-19. Study in general: Clusters were largely donor specific. Broader study findings: Pre-infection memory showed some responding clones, and this suggested that cross-reactive memory joined. The main location of contracting CD4+ clones was CM and EM, and that of contracting CD8+ clones was EMRA.

Germline CDR1 is SGDLS and CDR2 is YYNGEE. The CDR3 length is 16 residues. Trimming removed 6 bases at V and 0 bases at J, with 18 bases between. TCR alpha and TCR beta cDNA libraries carrying sample barcodes and UMIs came from 5'RACE with constant-segment primers. One entry per CDR3 protein results from TCRdb running MiXCR on the 5' RACE reads. In the table there are 400,000 or so distinct CDR3 sequences, 20% of which are singletons. The sample comprised PBMCs or a T cell subset sorted from them (not recorded which). V usage is TRBV9 and J usage is TRBJ1-1; D not certain. The sequence was collected from an adult woman who had mild COVID-19 (a few samples of this study predate the infection). Cell type and time point are not known. DNA of the CDR3: TGTGCCAGCAAGGGTCCTAACCCCCTCATGAACACTGAAGCTTTCTTT. As protein: CASKGPNPLMNTEAFF. Full variable domain (remainder filled in from reference TRBV9 and TRBJ1-1): DSGVTQTPKHLITATGQRVTLRCSPRSGDLSVYWYQQSLDQGLQFLIQYYNGEERAKGNILERFSAQQFPDLHSELNLSSLELGDSALYFCASKGPNPLMNTEAFFGQGTRLTVV.